Following are 7 T cell receptor beta chains from one sample sequenced in a study of T cells after yellow fever vaccination. From the 5' RACE reads, TCRdb called clonotypes with MiXCR, one entry per CDR3 protein. The sample includes 450,000 to 600,000 distinct CDR3 sequences, about a sixth of them seen just once. The input for sequencing was PBMCs, taken about 5 days after the first yellow fever vaccination. The receptors derive from a man younger than 35 who received the YFV17D yellow fever vaccine.

The rearrangement joins TRBV20-1 to TRBJ2-1, with a possible D match to TRBD1 (5 bases). The germline V and J ends were trimmed by 6 bases and 0 bases, with 18 bases remaining between them. Germline CDR1 reads DFQATT; CDR2 reads SNEGSKA (reference sequence). The CDR3 runs to 16 residues. The DNA for the CDR3 is TGCAGTGCCGCCATGGAGAACAGGCGCTCCTACAATGAGCAGTTCTTC. Translation gives CSAAMENRRSYNEQFF.

The V and J genes are TRBV7-2 and TRBJ2-1, with 9 bases matching TRBD1. Germline CDR1 is SGHTA and CDR2 is FQGNSA. This CDR3 spans 14 amino acids. The V and J ends lost 0 bases and 9 bases, in that order; junction bases with no gene match: 3. CDR3 amino acids: CASSLAPTGGEQFF. The CDR3 nucleotides are TGTGCCAGCAGCTTAGCCCCGACAGGGGGTGAGCAGTTCTTC.

This clonotype was detected a few times. At one end the junction does not follow the germline gene, possibly because of a read error. This sequence joins TRBV7-7 and TRBJ1-1, with D unresolved. Germline V CDR1 and CDR2: SSHAT, FNYEAQ (reference sequence). The CDR3 runs to 13 residues. CDR3 residues: CASSSTITAEAFF. In nucleotides, the CDR3 is TGTGCTAGCAGCTCGACTATAACAGCTGAAGCTTTCTTT.

This clonotype appeared a few times. The chain couples TRBV12-3 or TRBV12-4 to TRBJ2-5, with 12 bases that match TRBD2. V was clipped by 4 bases and J by 4 bases; unmatched bases: 4. The CDR3 spans 15 residues. CDR3 region: CASSSSGGARETQYF. The CDR3 region has the DNA TGTGCCAGCAGTTCTAGCGGGGGGGCCCGAGAGACCCAGTACTTC.

This clonotype was counted only a few times. J is TRBJ1-6 and V is TRBV12-3 or TRBV12-4; D call uncertain. V lost 7 bases, J lost 8 bases, and 12 bases lay in between. CDR3 length: 13 amino acids. The CDR3, as DNA: TGTGCCAGCATCTTGCGGGGTCATTCACCCCTCCACTTT. This codes for CASILRGHSPLHF.

The V gene is TRBV12-3 or TRBV12-4, the J gene TRBJ2-1; the match to TRBD2 covers 9 bases. This CDR3 contains 14 residues. Trimming cost V 3 bases and J 8 bases; bases outside gene matches: 5. As DNA, the CDR3 is TGTGCCAGCAGTTTTAGGGGCGGGGGGGATGAGCAGTTCTTC. This encodes CASSFRGGGDEQFF.

The chain combines TRBV7-2 with TRBJ2-1; 10 nucleotides match TRBD2. Trimming cost V 7 bases and J 0 bases; bases outside gene matches: 9. The CDR3 loop spans 17 amino acids. Germline V gene lookup returns CDR1 SGHTA and CDR2 FQGNSA. The CDR3 coding sequence is TGTGCCAGCATTCCGGGACTAGCGTCCGGCTCCTACAATGAGCAGTTCTTC. It encodes CASIPGLASGSYNEQFF.